This TCR beta chain is drawn from a study of blood T cell repertoires in COVID-19. In the study overall: T cells, B-cell-depleted T cells, or PBMCs supplied cDNA or gDNA.

In terms of age and location, participants ranged from roughly 18 to 100 years and lived in about 25 US areas. Germline lookup yields CDR1 GTSNPN and CDR2 SVGIG (reference sequence). The CDR3 loop spans 16 amino acids. Trimming removed 0 bases at V and 5 bases at J, with 16 bases between. Profiling relied on immunoSEQ multiplex PCR, and the TCRdb table lists in-frame clones only, not all of them. The sample contains about 140,000 clones, 70% to 85% of which appear only once. This clone was recorded many times. Sequenced material: PBMCs or T cells enriched from blood (not recorded which). J is TRBJ1-4 and V is TRBV30, with D possibly being TRBD1 (6 bases). The receptor's source is a woman younger than 35 who had been exposed to COVID-19. The CDR3 reads CAWSVSRGYPNEKLFF. CDR3 DNA: TGTGCCTGGAGTGTTAGCAGGGGTTATCCCAATGAAAAACTGTTTTTT.